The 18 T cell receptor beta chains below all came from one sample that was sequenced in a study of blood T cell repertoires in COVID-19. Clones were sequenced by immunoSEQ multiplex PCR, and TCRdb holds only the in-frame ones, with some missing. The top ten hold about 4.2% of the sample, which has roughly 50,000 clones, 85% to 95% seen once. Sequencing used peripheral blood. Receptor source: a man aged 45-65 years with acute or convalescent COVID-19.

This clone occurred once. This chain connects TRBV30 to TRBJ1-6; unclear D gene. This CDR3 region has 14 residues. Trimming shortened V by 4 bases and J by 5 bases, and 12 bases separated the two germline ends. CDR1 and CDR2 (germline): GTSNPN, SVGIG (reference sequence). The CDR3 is CAWTATANNSPLHF. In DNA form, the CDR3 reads TGTGCCTGGACAGCCACAGCTAATAATTCACCCCTCCACTTT.

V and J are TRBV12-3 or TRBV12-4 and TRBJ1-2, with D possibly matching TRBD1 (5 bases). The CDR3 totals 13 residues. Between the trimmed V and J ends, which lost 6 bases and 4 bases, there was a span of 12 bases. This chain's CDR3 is CASRKTVGYGYTF. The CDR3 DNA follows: TGTGCCAGCAGAAAGACAGTTGGCTATGGCTACACCTTC.

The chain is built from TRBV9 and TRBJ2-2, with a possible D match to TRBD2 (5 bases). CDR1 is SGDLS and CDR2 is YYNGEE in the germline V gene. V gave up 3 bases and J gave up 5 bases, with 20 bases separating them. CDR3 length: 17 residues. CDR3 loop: CASSARTTRSGTGELFF. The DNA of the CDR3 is TGTGCCAGCAGCGCCAGAACGACGCGGTCGGGAACCGGGGAGCTGTTTTTT. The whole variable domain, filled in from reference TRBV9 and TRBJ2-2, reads DSGVTQTPKHLITATGQRVTLRCSPRSGDLSVYWYQQSLDQGLQFLIQYYNGEERAKGNILERFSAQQFPDLHSELNLSSLELGDSALYFCASSARTTRSGTGELFFGEGSRLTVL.

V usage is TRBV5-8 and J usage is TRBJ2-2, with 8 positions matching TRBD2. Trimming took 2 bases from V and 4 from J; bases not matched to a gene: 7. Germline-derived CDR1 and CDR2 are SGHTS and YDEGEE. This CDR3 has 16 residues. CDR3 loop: CASSFGSGISTGELFF. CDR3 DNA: TGTGCCAGCAGCTTTGGTAGCGGGATTAGCACCGGGGAGCTGTTTTTT.

CDR3 in amino acids: CASSLTSGAPGEKLFF. The CDR3 DNA is TGTGCCAGCAGCTTAACTTCAGGGGCCCCGGGAGAAAAACTGTTTTTT. The chain is built from TRBV7-2 and TRBJ1-4, with D possibly TRBD1 on 6 matching bases. The CDR3 runs 16 residues. Germline V gene sequence: CDR1 SGHTA, CDR2 FQGNSA. V shed 2 bases and J shed 8 bases, with 18 bases lying between them.

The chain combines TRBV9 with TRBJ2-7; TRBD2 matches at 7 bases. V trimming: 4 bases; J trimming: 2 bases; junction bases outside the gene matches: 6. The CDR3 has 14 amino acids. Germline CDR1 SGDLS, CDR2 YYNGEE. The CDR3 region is CASSSRDYPYEQYF. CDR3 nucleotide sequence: TGTGCCAGCAGCAGCCGGGACTACCCCTACGAGCAGTACTTC.

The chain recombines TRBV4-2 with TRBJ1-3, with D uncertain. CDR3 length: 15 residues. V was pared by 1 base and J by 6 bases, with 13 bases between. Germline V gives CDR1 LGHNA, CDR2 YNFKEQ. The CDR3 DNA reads TGTGCCAGCAGCCAAGGCCGCGGGAAGGAAAACACCATATATTTT. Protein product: CASSQGRGKENTIYF.

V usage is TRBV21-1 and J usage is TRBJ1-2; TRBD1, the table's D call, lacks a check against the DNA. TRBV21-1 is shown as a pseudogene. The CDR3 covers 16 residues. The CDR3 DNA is TGTGCCAGCAGCGCTTCAACAGGGACCCGGCCGAGTGGCTACACCTTC. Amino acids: CASSASTGTRPSGYTF.

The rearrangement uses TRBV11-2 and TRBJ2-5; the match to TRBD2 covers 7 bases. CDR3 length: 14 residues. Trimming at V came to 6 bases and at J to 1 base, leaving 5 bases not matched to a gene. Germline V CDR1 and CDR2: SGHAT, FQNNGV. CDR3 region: CASSRAGLQETQYF. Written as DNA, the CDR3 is TGTGCCAGCAGTCGAGCGGGACTCCAAGAGACCCAGTACTTC.

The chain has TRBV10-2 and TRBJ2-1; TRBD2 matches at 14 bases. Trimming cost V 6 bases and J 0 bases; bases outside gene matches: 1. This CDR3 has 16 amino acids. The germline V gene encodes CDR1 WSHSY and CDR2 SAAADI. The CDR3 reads CASRGTSGSSYNEQFF. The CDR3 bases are TGCGCCAGCAGGGGGACTAGCGGGAGCTCCTACAATGAGCAGTTCTTC.

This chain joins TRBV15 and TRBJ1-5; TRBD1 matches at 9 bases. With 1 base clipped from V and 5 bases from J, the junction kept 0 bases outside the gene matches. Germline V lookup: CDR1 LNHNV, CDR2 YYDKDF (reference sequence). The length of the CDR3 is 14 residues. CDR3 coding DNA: TGTGCCACCAGCAGAGGGACAGGGGATCAGCCCCAGCATTTT. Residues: CATSRGTGDQPQHF.

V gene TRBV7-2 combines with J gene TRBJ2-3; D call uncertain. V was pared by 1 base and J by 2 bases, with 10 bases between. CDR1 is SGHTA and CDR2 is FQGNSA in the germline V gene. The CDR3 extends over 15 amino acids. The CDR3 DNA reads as TGTGCCAGCAGCTTAGTATGGCAGAACACAGATACGCAGTATTTT. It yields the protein CASSLVWQNTDTQYF.

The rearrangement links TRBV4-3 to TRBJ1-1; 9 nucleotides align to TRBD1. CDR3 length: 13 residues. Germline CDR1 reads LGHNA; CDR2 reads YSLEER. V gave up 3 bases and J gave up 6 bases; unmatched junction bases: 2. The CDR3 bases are TGCGCCAGCAGCCAGACAGGGGGGGCTGAAGCTTTCTTT. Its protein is CASSQTGGAEAFF.

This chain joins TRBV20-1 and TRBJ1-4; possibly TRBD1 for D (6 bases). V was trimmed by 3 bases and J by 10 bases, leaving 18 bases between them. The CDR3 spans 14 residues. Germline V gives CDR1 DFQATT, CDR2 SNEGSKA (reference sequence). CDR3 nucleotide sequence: TGCAGTGCTAGTGTACCCGGCAGGGGCGGAAAACTGTTTTTT. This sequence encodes CSASVPGRGGKLFF.

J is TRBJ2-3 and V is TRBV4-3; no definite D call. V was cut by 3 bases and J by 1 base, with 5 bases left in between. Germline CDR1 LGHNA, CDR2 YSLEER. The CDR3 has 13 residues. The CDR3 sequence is CASSQSGTDTQYF. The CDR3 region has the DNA TGCGCCAGCAGCCAGTCGGGCACAGATACGCAGTATTTT.

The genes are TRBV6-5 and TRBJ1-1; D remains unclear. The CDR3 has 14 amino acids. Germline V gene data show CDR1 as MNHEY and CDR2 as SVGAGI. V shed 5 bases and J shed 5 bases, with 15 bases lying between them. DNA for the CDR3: TGTGCCAGCAGTAGCCTCAGGAGGGAGACTGAAGCTTTCTTT. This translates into CASSSLRRETEAFF.

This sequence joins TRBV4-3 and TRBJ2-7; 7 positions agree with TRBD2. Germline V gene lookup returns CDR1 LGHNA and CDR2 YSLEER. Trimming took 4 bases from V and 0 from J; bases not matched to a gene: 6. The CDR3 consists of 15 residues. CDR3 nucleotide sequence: TGCGCCAGCAGCCCGGGGAGGGGAGGCTCCTACGAGCAGTACTTC. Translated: CASSPGRGGSYEQYF.

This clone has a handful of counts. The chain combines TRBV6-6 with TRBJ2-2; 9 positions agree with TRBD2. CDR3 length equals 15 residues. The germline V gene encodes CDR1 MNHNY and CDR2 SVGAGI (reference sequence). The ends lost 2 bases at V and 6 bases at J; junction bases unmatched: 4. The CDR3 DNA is TGTGCCAGCAGTTACGCGGGAGGGCCCTCCGGGGAGCTGTTTTTT. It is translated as CASSYAGGPSGELFF.